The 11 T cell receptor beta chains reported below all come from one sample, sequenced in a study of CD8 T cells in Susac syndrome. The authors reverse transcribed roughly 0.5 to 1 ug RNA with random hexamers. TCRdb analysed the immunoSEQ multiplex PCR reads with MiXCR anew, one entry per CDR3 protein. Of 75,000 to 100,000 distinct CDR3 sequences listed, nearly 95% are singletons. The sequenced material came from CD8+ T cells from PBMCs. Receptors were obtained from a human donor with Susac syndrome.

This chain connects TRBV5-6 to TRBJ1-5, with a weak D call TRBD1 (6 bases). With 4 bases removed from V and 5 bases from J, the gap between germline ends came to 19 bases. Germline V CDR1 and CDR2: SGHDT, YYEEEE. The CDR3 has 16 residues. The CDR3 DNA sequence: TGTGCCAGCAGCACAGGCTTGGGGGGCGGCTATCAGCCCCAGCATTTT. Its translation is CASSTGLGGGYQPQHF. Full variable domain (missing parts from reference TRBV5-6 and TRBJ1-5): DAGVTQSPTHLIKTRGQQVTLRCSPKSGHDTVSWYQQALGQGPQFIFQYYEEEERQRGNFPDRFSGHQFPNYSSELNVNALLLGDSALYLCASSTGLGGGYQPQHFGDGTRLSIL.

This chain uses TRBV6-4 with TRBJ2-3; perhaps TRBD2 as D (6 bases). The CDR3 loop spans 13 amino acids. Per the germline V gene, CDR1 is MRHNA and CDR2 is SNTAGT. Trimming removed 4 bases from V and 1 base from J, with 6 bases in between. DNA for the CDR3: TGTGCCAGCAGTGGGGAGGGCACAGATACGCAGTATTTT. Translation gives CASSGEGTDTQYF.

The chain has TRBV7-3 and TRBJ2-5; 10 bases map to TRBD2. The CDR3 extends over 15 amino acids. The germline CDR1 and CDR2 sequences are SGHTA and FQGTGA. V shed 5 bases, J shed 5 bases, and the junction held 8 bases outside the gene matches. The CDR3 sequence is CASSPSGSRRETQYF. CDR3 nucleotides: TGTGCCAGCAGCCCTAGCGGGAGCCGCCGGGAGACCCAGTACTTC. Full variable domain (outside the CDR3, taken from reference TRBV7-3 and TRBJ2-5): GAGVSQTPSNKVTEKGKYVELRCDPISGHTALYWYRQSLGQGPEFLIYFQGTGAADDSGLPNDRFFAVRPEGSVSTLKIQRTERGDSAVYLCASSPSGSRRETQYFGPGTRLLVL.

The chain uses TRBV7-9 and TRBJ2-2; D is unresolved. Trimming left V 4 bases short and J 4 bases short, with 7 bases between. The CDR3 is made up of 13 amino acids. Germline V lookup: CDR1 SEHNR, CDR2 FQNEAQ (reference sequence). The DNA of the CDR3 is TGTGCCAGCAGCTCCGTACCCACCGGGGAGCTGTTTTTT. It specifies CASSSVPTGELFF.

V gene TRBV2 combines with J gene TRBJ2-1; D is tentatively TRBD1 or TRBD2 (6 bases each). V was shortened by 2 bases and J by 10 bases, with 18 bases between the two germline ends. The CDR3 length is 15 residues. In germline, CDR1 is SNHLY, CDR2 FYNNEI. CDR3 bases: TGTGCCAGCAGTGAAAGGGGGGCAGTTGACAGGGAGCAGTTCTTC. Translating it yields CASSERGAVDREQFF.

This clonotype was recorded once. CDR3 nucleotides: TGCAGCGTTGAAACCCAGGACTTCAGAAAGGGGGGCTACACCTTC. It yields the protein CSVETQDFRKGGYTF. This chain links TRBV29-1 with TRBJ1-2; D possibly corresponds to TRBD1 (5 bases). The CDR3 is 15 residues long. Between the trimmed V and J ends, which lost 2 bases and 8 bases, there was a span of 21 bases. Germline CDR1 SQVTM, CDR2 ANQGSEA.

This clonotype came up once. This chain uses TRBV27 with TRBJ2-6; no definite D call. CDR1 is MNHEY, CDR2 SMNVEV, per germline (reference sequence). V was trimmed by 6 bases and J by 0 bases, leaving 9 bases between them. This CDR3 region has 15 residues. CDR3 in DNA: TGTGCCAGCAGCGGACGCTTCTCTGGGGCCAACGTCCTGACTTTC. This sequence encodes CASSGRFSGANVLTF. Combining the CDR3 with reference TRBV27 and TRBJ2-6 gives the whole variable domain EAQVTQNPRYLITVTGKKLTVTCSQNMNHEYMSWYRQDPGLGLRQIYYSMNVEVTDKGDVPEGYKVSRKEKRNFPLILESPSPNQTSLYFCASSGRFSGANVLTFGAGSRLTVL.

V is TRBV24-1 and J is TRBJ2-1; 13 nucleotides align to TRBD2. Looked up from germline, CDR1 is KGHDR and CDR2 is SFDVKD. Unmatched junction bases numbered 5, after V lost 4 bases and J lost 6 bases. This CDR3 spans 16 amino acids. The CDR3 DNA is TGTGCCACCAGTGAGTCACTAGCGGGAGGGCCCAATGAGCAGTTCTTC. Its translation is CATSESLAGGPNEQFF.

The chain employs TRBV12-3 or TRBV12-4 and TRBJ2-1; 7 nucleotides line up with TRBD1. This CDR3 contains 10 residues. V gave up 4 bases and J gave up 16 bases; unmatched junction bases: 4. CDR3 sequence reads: CASSSDRAFF. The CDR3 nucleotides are TGTGCCAGCAGTTCCGACAGGGCTTTCTTC.

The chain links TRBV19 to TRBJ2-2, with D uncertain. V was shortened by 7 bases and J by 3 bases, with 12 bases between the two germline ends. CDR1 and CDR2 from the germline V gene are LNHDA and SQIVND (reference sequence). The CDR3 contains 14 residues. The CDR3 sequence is CASTPIGDTGELFF. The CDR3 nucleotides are TGTGCCAGTACTCCGATAGGAGACACCGGGGAGCTGTTTTTT.

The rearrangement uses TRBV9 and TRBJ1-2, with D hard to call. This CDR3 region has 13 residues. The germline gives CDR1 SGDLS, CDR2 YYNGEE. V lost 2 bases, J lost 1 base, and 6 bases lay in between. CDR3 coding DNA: TGTGCCAGCAGCGTCACAGTTAACTATGGCTACACCTTC. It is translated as CASSVTVNYGYTF.